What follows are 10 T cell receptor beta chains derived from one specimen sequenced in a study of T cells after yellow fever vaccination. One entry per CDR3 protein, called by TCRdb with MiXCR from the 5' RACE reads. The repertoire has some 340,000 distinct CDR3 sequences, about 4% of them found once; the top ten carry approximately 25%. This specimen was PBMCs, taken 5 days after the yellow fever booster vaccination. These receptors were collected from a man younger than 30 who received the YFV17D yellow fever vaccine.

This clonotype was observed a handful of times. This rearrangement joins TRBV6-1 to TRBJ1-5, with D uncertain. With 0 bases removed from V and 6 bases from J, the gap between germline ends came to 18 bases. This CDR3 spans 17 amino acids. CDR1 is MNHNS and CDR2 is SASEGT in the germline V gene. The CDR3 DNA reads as TGTGCCAGCAGTGAAGCGCCTCACTCGGGATATGGTCAGCCCCAGCATTTT. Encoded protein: CASSEAPHSGYGQPQHF.

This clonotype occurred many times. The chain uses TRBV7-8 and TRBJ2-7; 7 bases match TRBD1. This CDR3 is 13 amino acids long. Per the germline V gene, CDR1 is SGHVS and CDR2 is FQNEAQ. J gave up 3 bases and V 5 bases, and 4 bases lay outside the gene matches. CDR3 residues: CASSPRTGYEQYV. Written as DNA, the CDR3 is TGTGCCAGCAGCCCAAGGACAGGCTACGAGCAGTACGTC.

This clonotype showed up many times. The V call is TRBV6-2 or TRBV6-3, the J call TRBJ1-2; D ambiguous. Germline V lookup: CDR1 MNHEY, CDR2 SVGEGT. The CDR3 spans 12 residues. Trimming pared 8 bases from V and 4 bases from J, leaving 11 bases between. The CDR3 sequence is CASSETSYGYTF. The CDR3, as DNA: TGTGCCAGCTCGGAGACCTCCTATGGCTACACCTTC.

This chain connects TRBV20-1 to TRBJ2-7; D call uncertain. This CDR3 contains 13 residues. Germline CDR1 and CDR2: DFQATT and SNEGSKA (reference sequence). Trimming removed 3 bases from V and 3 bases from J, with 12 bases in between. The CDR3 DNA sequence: TGCAGTGCTAGGGTTGACACAGACTACGAGCAGTACTTC. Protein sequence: CSARVDTDYEQYF.

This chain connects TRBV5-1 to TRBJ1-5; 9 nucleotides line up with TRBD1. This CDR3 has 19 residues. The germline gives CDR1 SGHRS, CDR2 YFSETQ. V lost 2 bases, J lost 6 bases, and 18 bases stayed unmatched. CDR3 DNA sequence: TGCGCCAGCAGCTTTTCCGGGACAGGGATGTTACCTGTATGTCAGCCCCAGCATTTT. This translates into CASSFSGTGMLPVCQPQHF.

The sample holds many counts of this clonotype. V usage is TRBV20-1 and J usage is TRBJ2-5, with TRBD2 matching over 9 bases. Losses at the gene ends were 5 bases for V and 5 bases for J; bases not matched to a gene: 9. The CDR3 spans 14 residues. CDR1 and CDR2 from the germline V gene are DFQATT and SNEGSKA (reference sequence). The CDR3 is CSAPTLAGDETQYF. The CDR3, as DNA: TGCAGTGCTCCAACTTTAGCGGGGGATGAGACCCAGTACTTC.

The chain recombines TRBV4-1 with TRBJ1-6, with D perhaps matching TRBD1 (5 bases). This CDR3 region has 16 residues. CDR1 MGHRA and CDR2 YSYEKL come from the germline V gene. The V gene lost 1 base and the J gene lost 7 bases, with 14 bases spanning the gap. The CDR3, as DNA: TGCGCCAGCAGCCAAGTTGGCAGGGATCGAAATTCACCCCTCCACTTT. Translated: CASSQVGRDRNSPLHF.

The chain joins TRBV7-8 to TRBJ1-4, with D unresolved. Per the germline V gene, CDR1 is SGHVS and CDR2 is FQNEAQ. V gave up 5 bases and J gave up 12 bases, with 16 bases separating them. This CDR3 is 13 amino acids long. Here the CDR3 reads CASSPRGREELFF. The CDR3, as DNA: TGTGCCAGCAGCCCCCGAGGACGGGAGGAACTGTTTTTT.

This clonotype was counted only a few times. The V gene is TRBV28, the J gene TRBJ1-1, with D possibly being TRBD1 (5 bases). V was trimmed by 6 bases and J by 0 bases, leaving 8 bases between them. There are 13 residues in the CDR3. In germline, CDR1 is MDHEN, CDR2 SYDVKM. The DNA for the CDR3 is TGTGCCAGCAGGGACACAATGAACACTGAAGCTTTCTTT. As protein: CASRDTMNTEAFF.

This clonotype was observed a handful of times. The CDR3, as DNA: TGTGCCAGTAGTTCCGGACAGGGGAGGGTATTGATTAATGAAAAACTGTTTTTT. Amino acids: CASSSGQGRVLINEKLFF. The V gene is TRBV19, the J gene TRBJ1-4, with TRBD1 identical over 9 bases. In germline, CDR1 is LNHDA, CDR2 SQIVND (reference sequence). This CDR3 region has 18 residues. The trim removed 5 bases at V and 4 bases at J, leaving 14 bases unmatched.